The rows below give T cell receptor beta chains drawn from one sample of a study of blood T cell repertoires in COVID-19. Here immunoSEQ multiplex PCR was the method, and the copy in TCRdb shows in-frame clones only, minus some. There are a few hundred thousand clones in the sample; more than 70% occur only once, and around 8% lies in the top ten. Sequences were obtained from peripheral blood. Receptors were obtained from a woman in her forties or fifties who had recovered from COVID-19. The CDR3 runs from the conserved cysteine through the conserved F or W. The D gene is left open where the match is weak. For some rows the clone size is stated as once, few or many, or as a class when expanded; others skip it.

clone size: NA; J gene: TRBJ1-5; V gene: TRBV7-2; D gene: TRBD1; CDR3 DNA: TGTGCCAGCAGCCTAACAGGGGATGCTCAGCCCCAGCATTTT; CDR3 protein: CASSLTGDAQPQHF
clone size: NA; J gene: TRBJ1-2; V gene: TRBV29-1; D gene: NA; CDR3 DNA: TGCAGCGTAAGTCGGACAGACTATGGCTACACCTTC; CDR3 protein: CSVSRTDYGYTF
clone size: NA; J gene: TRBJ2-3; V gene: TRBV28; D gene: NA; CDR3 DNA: TGTGCCAGCAGCCAATCCCCAGATACGCAGTATTTT; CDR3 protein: CASSQSPDTQYF
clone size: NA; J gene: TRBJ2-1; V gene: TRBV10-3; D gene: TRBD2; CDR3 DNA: TGTGCCATCAGTGACGTACTAGCGGCTTACAATGAGCAGTTCTTC; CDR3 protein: CAISDVLAAYNEQFF
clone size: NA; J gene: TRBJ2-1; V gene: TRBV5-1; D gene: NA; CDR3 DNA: TGCGCCAGCAGCAAGCAGGGAGGCTCCTACAATGAGCAGTTCTTC; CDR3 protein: CASSKQGGSYNEQFF
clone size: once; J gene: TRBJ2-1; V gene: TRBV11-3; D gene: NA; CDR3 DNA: TGTGCCAGCAGCTTAGATCTGCACAGGAGCAATGAGCAGTTCTTC; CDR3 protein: CASSLDLHRSNEQFF
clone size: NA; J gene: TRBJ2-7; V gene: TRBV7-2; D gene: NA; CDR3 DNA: TGTGCCAGCAGCCCAGCCTACGAGCAGTACTTC; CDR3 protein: CASSPAYEQYF
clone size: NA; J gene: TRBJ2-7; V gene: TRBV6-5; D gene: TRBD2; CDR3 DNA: TGTGCCAGCAGACCGGGACTAGTTTCCTACGAGCAGTACTTC; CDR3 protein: CASRPGLVSYEQYF
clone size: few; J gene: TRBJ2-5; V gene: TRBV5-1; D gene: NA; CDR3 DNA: TGCGCCAGCAGCAGGGACTCGGCTGAAGAGACCCAGTACTTC; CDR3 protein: CASSRDSAEETQYF
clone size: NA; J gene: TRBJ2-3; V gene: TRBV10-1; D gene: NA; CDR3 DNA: TGCGCCAGCAGTGAGTCCCGGGGGACCACCGATACGCAGTATTTT; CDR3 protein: CASSESRGTTDTQYF